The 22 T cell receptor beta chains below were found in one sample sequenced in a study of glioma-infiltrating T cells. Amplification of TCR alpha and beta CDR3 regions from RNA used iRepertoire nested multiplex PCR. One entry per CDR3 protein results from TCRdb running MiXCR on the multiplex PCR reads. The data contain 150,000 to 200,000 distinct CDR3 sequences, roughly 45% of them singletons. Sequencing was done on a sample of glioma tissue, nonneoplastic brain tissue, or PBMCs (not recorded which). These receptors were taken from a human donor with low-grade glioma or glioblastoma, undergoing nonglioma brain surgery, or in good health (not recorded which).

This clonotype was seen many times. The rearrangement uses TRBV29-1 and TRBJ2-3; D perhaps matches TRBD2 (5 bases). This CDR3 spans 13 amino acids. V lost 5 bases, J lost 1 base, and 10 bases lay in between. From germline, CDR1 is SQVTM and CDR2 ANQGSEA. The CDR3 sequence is CSVQTEGTDTQYF. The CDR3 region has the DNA TGCAGCGTTCAAACGGAGGGCACAGATACGCAGTATTTT.

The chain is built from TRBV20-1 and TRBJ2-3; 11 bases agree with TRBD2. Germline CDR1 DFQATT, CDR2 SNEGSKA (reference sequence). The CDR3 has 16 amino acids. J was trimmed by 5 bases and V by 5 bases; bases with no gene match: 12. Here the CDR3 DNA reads TGCAGTGCTGGTACTAAGGCGCTAGCGGGAGGAGATACGCAGTATTTT. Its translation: CSAGTKALAGGDTQYF.

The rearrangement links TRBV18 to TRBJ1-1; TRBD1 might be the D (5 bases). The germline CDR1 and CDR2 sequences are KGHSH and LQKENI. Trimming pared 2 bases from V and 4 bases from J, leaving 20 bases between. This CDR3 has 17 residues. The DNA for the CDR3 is TGTGCCAGCTCACCAGGAACAGGAGGGGTAGTGAGCACTGAAGCTTTCTTT. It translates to CASSPGTGGVVSTEAFF.

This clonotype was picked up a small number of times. The CDR3: CASSSRAPNEQFF. CDR3 nucleotides: TGTGCCAGCAGCTCCCGGGCTCCCAATGAGCAGTTCTTC. This sequence joins TRBV13 and TRBJ2-1; no reliable D call. Trimming cost V 4 bases and J 6 bases, with 10 bases left between them. Germline V gene sequence: CDR1 PRHDT, CDR2 FYEKMQ (reference sequence). The CDR3 is made up of 13 amino acids.

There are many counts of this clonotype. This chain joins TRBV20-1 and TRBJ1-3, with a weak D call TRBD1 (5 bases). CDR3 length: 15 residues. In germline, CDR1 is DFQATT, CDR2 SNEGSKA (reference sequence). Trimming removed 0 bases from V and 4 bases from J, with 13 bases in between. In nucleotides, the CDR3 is TGCAGTGCTAGAGATCCTTGGGGGTCGGGAAACACCATATATTTT. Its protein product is CSARDPWGSGNTIYF.

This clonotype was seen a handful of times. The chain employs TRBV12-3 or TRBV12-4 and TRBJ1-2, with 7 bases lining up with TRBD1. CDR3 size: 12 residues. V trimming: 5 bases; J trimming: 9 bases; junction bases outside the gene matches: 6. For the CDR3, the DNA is TGTGCCAGCAGTCCAGGGGGGTATCGCTACACCTTC. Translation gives CASSPGGYRYTF.

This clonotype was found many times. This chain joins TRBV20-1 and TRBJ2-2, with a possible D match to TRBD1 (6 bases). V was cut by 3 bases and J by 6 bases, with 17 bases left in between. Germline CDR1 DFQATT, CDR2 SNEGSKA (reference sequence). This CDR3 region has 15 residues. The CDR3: CSASRFPGHSGELFF. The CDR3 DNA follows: TGCAGTGCTAGCCGATTCCCGGGACACTCCGGGGAGCTGTTTTTT.

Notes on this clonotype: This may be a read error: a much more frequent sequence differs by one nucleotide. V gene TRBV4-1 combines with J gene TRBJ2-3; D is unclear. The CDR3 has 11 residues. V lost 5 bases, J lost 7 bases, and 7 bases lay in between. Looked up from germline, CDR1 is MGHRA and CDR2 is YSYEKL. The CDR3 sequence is CASSKGYTQYF. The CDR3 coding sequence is TGCGCCAGCAGCAAAGGTTATACGCAGTATTTT.

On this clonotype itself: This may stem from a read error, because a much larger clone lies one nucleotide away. CDR3 amino acids: CASNLDSYRNQPQHF. The CDR3, as DNA: TGTGCCAGCAATCTAGACAGCTATAGAAATCAGCCCCAGCATTTT. V gene TRBV2 combines with J gene TRBJ1-5, with a tentative D call TRBD1 (5 bases). V shed 7 bases and J shed 4 bases, with 17 bases lying between them. This CDR3 has 15 residues. CDR1 and CDR2 (germline): SNHLY, FYNNEI.

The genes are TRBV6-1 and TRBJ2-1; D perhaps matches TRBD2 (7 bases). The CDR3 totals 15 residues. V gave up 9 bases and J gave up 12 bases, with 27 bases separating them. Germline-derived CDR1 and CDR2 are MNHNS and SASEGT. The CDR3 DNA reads TGTGCCAGAAGTAAGGGGGGGGACCCTGGAGGTGGGCAGTTCTTC. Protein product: CARSKGGDPGGGQFF.

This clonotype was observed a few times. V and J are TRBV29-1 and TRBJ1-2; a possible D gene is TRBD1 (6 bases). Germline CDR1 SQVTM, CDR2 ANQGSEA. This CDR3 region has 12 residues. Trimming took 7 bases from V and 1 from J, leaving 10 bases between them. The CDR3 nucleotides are TGCAGCGGGGAGGGGGATAACTATGGCTACACCTTC. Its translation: CSGEGDNYGYTF.

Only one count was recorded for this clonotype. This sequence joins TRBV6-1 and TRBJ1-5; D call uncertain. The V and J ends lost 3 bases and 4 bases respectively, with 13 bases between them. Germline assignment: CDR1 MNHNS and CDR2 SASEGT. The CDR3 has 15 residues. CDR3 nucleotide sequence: TGTGCCAGCAGTGATGGCAAGCAGTTGAATCAGCCCCAGCATTTT. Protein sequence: CASSDGKQLNQPQHF.

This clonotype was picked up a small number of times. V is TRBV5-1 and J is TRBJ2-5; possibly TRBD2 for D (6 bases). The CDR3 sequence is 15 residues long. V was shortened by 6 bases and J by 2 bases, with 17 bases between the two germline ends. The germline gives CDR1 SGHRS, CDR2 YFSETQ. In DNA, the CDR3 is TGCGCCAGCATGTCCACCGCGGGGAGGCAAGAGACCCAGTACTTC. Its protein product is CASMSTAGRQETQYF.

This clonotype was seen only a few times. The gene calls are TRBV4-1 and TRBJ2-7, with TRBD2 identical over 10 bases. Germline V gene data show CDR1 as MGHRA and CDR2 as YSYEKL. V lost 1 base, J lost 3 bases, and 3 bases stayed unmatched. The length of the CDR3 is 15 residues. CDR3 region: CASSQVAGGIYEQYF. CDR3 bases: TGCGCCAGCAGCCAAGTAGCGGGAGGAATCTACGAGCAGTACTTC.

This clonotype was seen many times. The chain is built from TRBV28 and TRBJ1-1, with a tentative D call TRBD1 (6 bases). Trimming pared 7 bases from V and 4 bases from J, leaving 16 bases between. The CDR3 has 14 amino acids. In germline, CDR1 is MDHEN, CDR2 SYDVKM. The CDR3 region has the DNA TGTGCCAGCATTCTTCAGGGGCGAATCACTGAAGCTTTCTTT. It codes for CASILQGRITEAFF.

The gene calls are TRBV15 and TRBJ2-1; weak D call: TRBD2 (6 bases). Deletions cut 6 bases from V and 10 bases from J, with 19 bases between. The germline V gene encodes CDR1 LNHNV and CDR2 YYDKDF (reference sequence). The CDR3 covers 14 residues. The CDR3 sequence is CATRRRGMIEEQFF. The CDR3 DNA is TGTGCCACCAGACGACGGGGGATGATCGAGGAGCAGTTCTTC.

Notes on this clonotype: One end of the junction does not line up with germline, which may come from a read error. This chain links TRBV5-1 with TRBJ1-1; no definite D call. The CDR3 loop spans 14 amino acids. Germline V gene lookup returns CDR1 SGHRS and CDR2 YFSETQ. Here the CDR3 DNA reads TGCGCCAGCAGCTCCGAGTCGATGAAGACTGAAGCTTTCTTT. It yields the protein CASSSESMKTEAFF. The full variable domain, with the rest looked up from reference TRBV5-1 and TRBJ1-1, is KAGVTQTPRYLIKTRGQQVTLSCSPISGHRSVSWYQQTPGQGLQFLFEYFSETQRNKGNFPGRFSGRQFSNSRSEMNVSTLELGDSALYLCASSSESMKTEAFFGQGTRLTVV.

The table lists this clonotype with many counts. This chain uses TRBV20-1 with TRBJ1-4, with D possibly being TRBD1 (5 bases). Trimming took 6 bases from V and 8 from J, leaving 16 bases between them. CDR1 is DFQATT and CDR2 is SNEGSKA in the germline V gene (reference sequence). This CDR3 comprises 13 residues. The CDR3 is CSAEKVGREKLFF. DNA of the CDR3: TGCAGTGCCGAGAAAGTGGGGCGGGAAAAACTGTTTTTT.

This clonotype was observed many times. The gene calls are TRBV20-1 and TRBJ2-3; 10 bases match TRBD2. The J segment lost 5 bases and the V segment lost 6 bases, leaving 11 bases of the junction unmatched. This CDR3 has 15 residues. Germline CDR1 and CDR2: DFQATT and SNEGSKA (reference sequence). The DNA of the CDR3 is TGCAGTGCAGACACGGGGACTAGCGTCGGAGATACGCAGTATTTT. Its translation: CSADTGTSVGDTQYF.

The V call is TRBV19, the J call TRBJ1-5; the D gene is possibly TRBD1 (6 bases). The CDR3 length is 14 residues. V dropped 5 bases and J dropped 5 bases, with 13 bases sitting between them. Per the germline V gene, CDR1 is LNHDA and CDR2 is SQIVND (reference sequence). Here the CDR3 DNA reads TGTGCCAGTAGTTACAGGGATGAGGATCAGCCCCAGCATTTT. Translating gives CASSYRDEDQPQHF.

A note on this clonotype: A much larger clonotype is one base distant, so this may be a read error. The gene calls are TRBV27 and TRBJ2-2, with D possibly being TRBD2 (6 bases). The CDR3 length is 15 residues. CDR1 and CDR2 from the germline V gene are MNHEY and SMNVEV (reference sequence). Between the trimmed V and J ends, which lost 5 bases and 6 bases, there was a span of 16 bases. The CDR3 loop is CASSAEEGAAGELFF. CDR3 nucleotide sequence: TGTGCCAGCAGTGCGGAGGAGGGAGCGGCCGGGGAGCTGTTTTTT.

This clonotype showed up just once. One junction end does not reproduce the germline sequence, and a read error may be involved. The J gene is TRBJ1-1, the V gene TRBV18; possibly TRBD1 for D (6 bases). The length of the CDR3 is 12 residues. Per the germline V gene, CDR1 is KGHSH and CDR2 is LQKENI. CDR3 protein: CARSRQANEGFF. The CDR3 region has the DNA TGTGCCAGGTCAAGACAGGCCAATGAAGGTTTCTTT.